A selection of T cell receptor beta chains follows, all from one sample in a study of beta chain features in type 1 diabetes. The method was immunoSEQ multiplex PCR; TCRdb's version includes in-frame clones alone and lacks a portion of them. Of 680,000 or so clones in the sample, around 15% were seen once. The sequenced sample consisted of naive CD4+ T cells from blood. The receptor source for this set is a man younger than 35 in good health. CDR3s include the opening cysteine and the closing phenylalanine or tryptophan. The D gene is left open where the match is weak. Some rows have no size entry. The others give once, few or many, or a class for an expanded clone.

V gene: TRBV27; J gene: TRBJ1-3; clone size: once; CDR3 length: 14; D gene: .; CDR3 protein: CASSLGGTGNTIYF; CDR3 DNA: TGTGCCAGCAGTTTGGGGGGTACTGGAAACACCATATATTTT
V gene: TRBV14; J gene: TRBJ2-1; clone size: .; CDR3 length: 12; D gene: .; CDR3 protein: CASSPTRVEQFF; CDR3 DNA: TGTGCCAGCAGCCCTACTAGAGTTGAGCAGTTCTTC
V gene: TRBV5-4; J gene: TRBJ2-2; clone size: few; CDR3 length: 15; D gene: .; CDR3 protein: CASTLDYLSTGELFF; CDR3 DNA: TGTGCCAGCACCCTTGACTACTTGAGTACCGGGGAGCTGTTTTTT
V gene: TRBV28; J gene: TRBJ1-2; clone size: few; CDR3 length: 14; D gene: .; CDR3 protein: CASSTWGAAYGYTF; CDR3 DNA: TGTGCCAGCAGTACTTGGGGCGCTGCCTATGGCTACACCTTC
V gene: TRBV29-1; J gene: TRBJ1-1; clone size: .; CDR3 length: 13; D gene: TRBD1; CDR3 protein: CSAGQGPGTEAFF; CDR3 DNA: TGCAGCGCCGGACAGGGTCCGGGGACTGAAGCTTTCTTT
V gene: TRBV7-2; J gene: TRBJ2-7; clone size: .; CDR3 length: 15; D gene: .; CDR3 protein: CASSGPGSPGNEQYF; CDR3 DNA: TGTGCCAGCAGCGGGCCCGGGAGCCCGGGGAACGAGCAGTACTTC
V gene: TRBV7-2; J gene: TRBJ2-3; clone size: few; CDR3 length: 15; D gene: .; CDR3 protein: CASSLVLSWSDTQYF; CDR3 DNA: TGTGCCAGCAGCTTAGTACTCTCCTGGTCAGATACGCAGTATTTT
V gene: TRBV27; J gene: TRBJ1-5; clone size: few; CDR3 length: 13; D gene: TRBD1; CDR3 protein: CASGGQGNQPQHF; CDR3 DNA: TGTGCCAGCGGGGGACAGGGCAATCAGCCCCAGCATTTT
V gene: TRBV11-2; J gene: TRBJ2-2; clone size: .; CDR3 length: 15; D gene: .; CDR3 protein: CASSPGSTNTGELFF; CDR3 DNA: TGTGCCAGCAGCCCTGGTAGTACGAACACCGGGGAGCTGTTTTTT
V gene: TRBV4-1; J gene: TRBJ2-5; clone size: few; CDR3 length: 12; D gene: .; CDR3 protein: CASSQVKETQYF; CDR3 DNA: TGCGCCAGCAGCCAAGTCAAAGAGACCCAGTACTTC
V gene: TRBV14; J gene: TRBJ1-1; clone size: .; CDR3 length: 14; D gene: .; CDR3 protein: CASSQGVIAAEAFF; CDR3 DNA: TGTGCCAGCAGCCAAGGGGTTATTGCTGCTGAAGCTTTCTTT
V gene: TRBV28; J gene: TRBJ1-5; clone size: .; CDR3 length: 12; D gene: .; CDR3 protein: CASRGSMQPQHF; CDR3 DNA: TGTGCCAGCAGGGGGAGTATGCAGCCCCAGCATTTT
V gene: TRBV2; J gene: TRBJ2-3; clone size: few; CDR3 length: 17; D gene: .; CDR3 protein: CASSGYSLGLRTDTQYF; CDR3 DNA: TGTGCCAGCAGTGGTTACAGTCTGGGACTTCGCACAGATACGCAGTATTTT
V gene: TRBV7-2; J gene: TRBJ2-3; clone size: .; CDR3 length: 15; D gene: TRBD1; CDR3 protein: CASSLGGTGPDTQYF; CDR3 DNA: TGTGCCAGCAGCTTAGGCGGGACAGGCCCAGATACGCAGTATTTT
V gene: TRBV6-5; J gene: TRBJ2-5; clone size: few; CDR3 length: 14; D gene: .; CDR3 protein: CASSKTGTQETQYF; CDR3 DNA: TGTGCCAGCAGTAAGACAGGAACCCAAGAGACCCAGTACTTC
V gene: TRBV7-2; J gene: TRBJ2-7; clone size: .; CDR3 length: 13; D gene: TRBD1; CDR3 protein: CASSFTGGYEQYF; CDR3 DNA: TGTGCCAGCAGCTTCACAGGGGGCTACGAGCAGTACTTC
V gene: TRBV7-2; J gene: TRBJ2-1; clone size: few; CDR3 length: 15; D gene: TRBD2; CDR3 protein: CASSIGTSTSSEQFF; CDR3 DNA: TGTGCCAGCAGCATCGGGACTAGCACAAGCTCTGAGCAGTTCTTC
V gene: TRBV5-1; J gene: TRBJ2-3; clone size: few; CDR3 length: 14; D gene: .; CDR3 protein: CASSLPGLTDTQYF; CDR3 DNA: TGCGCCAGCAGCTTGCCGGGGCTCACAGATACGCAGTATTTT
V gene: TRBV4-2; J gene: TRBJ2-7; clone size: .; CDR3 length: 15; D gene: .; CDR3 protein: CASSQVGGQPYEQYF; CDR3 DNA: TGTGCCAGCAGCCAAGTAGGGGGGCAGCCCTACGAGCAGTACTTC
V gene: TRBV5-4; J gene: TRBJ1-2; clone size: .; CDR3 length: 13; D gene: .; CDR3 protein: CASSLVGNYGYTF; CDR3 DNA: TGTGCCAGCAGCTTGGTGGGGAACTATGGCTACACCTTC
V gene: TRBV19; J gene: TRBJ1-2; clone size: .; CDR3 length: 14; D gene: TRBD1; CDR3 protein: CASSTDRRAYGYTF; CDR3 DNA: TGTGCCAGTAGTACGGACAGGAGAGCATATGGCTACACCTTC
V gene: TRBV6-5; J gene: TRBJ2-5; clone size: .; CDR3 length: 10; D gene: .; CDR3 protein: CASKAETQYF; CDR3 DNA: TGTGCCAGCAAGGCGGAGACCCAGTACTTC
V gene: TRBV7-2; J gene: TRBJ2-7; clone size: few; CDR3 length: 15; D gene: TRBD1; CDR3 protein: CAVLAGTGGFYEQYF; CDR3 DNA: TGTGCCGTCCTAGCTGGGACAGGGGGCTTCTACGAGCAGTACTTC
V gene: TRBV7-9; J gene: TRBJ2-3; clone size: few; CDR3 length: 15; D gene: .; CDR3 protein: CASRPPGHRTDTQYF; CDR3 DNA: TGTGCCAGTAGACCTCCGGGACACCGCACAGATACGCAGTATTTT
V gene: TRBV21-1; J gene: TRBJ2-7; clone size: .; CDR3 length: 14; D gene: .; CDR3 protein: CASSKPTGGSEQYF; CDR3 DNA: TGTGCCAGCAGCAAGCCCACGGGGGGGTCCGAGCAGTACTTC
V gene: TRBV14; J gene: TRBJ2-1; clone size: many; CDR3 length: 15; D gene: TRBD2; CDR3 protein: CASSLTSGRIGEQFF; CDR3 DNA: TGTGCCAGCAGCCTGACTAGCGGGAGGATAGGGGAGCAGTTCTTC
V gene: TRBV27; J gene: TRBJ2-7; clone size: .; CDR3 length: 13; D gene: .; CDR3 protein: CATADILGYEQYF; CDR3 DNA: TGTGCCACCGCCGACATCCTTGGGTACGAGCAGTACTTC
V gene: TRBV5-4; J gene: TRBJ2-7; clone size: few; CDR3 length: 14; D gene: .; CDR3 protein: CASSLDAGNREQYF; CDR3 DNA: TGTGCCAGCAGCTTGGATGCAGGGAACCGCGAGCAGTACTTC
V gene: TRBV28; J gene: TRBJ2-1; clone size: few; CDR3 length: 16; D gene: TRBD2; CDR3 protein: CASSGPTSGRIVEQFF; CDR3 DNA: TGTGCCAGCAGTGGCCCGACTAGCGGGAGAATTGTTGAGCAGTTCTTC
V gene: TRBV7-2; J gene: TRBJ1-2; clone size: few; CDR3 length: 14; D gene: .; CDR3 protein: CASSLGPGNYGYTF; CDR3 DNA: TGTGCCAGCAGCTTAGGCCCCGGAAACTATGGCTACACCTTC
V gene: TRBV7-6; J gene: TRBJ2-1; clone size: .; CDR3 length: 13; D gene: .; CDR3 protein: CASSYRDHNEQFF; CDR3 DNA: TGTGCCAGCAGCTACAGGGACCACAATGAGCAGTTCTTC